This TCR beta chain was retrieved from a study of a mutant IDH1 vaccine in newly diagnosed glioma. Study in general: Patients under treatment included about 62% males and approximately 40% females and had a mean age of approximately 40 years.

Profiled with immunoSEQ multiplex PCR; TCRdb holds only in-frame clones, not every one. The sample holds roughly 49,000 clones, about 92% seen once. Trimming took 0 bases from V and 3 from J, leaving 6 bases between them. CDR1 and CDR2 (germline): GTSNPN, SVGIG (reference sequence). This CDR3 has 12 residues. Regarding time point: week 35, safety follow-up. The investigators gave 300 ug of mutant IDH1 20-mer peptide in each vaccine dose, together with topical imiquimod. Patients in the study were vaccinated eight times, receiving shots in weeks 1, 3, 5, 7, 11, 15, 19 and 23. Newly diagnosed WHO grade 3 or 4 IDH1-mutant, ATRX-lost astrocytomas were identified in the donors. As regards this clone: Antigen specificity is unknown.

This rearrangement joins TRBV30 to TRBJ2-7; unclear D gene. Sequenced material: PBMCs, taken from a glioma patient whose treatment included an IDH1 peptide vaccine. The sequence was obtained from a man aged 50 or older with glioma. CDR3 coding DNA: TGTGCCTGGAGTGTCTCCAGCTACGAGCAGTACTTC. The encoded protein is CAWSVSSYEQYF. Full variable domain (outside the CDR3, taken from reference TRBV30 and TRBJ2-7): SQTIHQWPATLVQPVGSPLSLECTVEGTSNPNLYWYRQAAGRGLQLLFYSVGIGQISSEVPQNLSASRPQDRQFILSSKKLLLSDSGFYLCAWSVSSYEQYFGPGTRLTVT.